These T cell receptor beta chains were read from a single sample in a study of blood T cell repertoires in COVID-19. The repertoire was sequenced with immunoSEQ multiplex PCR; TCRdb's copy has only in-frame clones and lacks some. The data contain 59,000 or so clones, 70% to 85% of them singletons. Source material: peripheral blood. These receptors all come from a man aged 55-75 years with acute or convalescent COVID-19. Each CDR3 is given with its conserved first and last residue. D genes are given only for firm matches. Clone size, where shown, is once, few, many, or a class for clones that have expanded.

NA NA 14 TRBJ2-3 TRBV5-1 CASSLRGGEDTQYF TGCGCCAGCAGCTTGCGAGGGGGGGAGGATACGCAGTATTTT
NA TRBD1 15 TRBJ1-4 TRBV19 CASSMRDRPNEKLFF TGTGCCAGTAGTATGAGGGACAGGCCTAATGAAAAACTGTTTTTT
NA NA 12 TRBJ1-2 TRBV6-5 CASSSGPYGYTF TGTGCCAGCAGTAGTGGGCCATATGGCTACACCTTC
NA TRBD2 16 TRBJ2-5 TRBV5-1 CASSLALASGQETQYF TGCGCCAGCAGCTTGGCCCTGGCTAGCGGCCAAGAGACCCAGTACTTC
NA TRBD2 15 TRBJ2-1 TRBV9 CASSVRASGNNEQFF TGTGCCAGCAGCGTACGGGCTAGCGGGAACAATGAGCAGTTCTTC
NA TRBD2 15 TRBJ2-7 TRBV3-1/TRBV3-2 CASSLVASGSYEQYF TGTGCCAGCAGCCTGGTGGCTAGCGGGAGTTACGAGCAGTACTTC
NA NA 10 TRBJ2-1 TRBV20-1 CSAQDNEQFF TGCAGTGCTCAGGACAATGAGCAGTTCTTC
NA TRBD1 13 TRBJ1-2 TRBV3-1/TRBV3-2 CASSQGRDREYTF TGTGCCAGCAGCCAGGGCCGAGACAGGGAATATACCTTC
NA TRBD1 15 TRBJ2-5 TRBV7-6 CASSSQTGSQETQYF TGTGCCAGCAGCTCTCAGACAGGGTCCCAAGAGACCCAGTACTTC
NA TRBD2 18 TRBJ2-2 TRBV7-2 CASSKRPGTSGSTGELFF TGTGCCAGCAGTAAACGCCCTGGGACTAGCGGGAGCACCGGGGAGCTGTTTTTT
few NA 11 TRBJ1-5 TRBV20-1 CSASQGQPQHF TGCAGTGCTTCGCAGGGGCAGCCCCAGCATTTT
NA TRBD1 16 TRBJ1-5 TRBV24-1 CATSDRGTGGNQPQHF TGTGCCACCAGTGACAGAGGGACAGGGGGCAATCAGCCCCAGCATTTT
NA NA 15 TRBJ2-7 TRBV18 CASSPAGRSSYEQYF TGTGCCAGCTCACCCGCCGGTAGGAGCTCCTACGAGCAGTACTTC
NA TRBD2 19 TRBJ2-7 TRBV3-1/TRBV3-2 CASRKRVGSGTSPSYEQYF TGTGCCAGCAGGAAGAGGGTCGGTAGCGGGACGTCTCCCTCCTACGAGCAGTACTTC
NA NA 16 TRBJ1-5 TRBV28 CASSFLLSAGNQPQHF TGTGCCAGCAGTTTCCTGCTCTCGGCGGGCAATCAGCCCCAGCATTTT
NA NA 13 TRBJ2-5 TRBV7-8 CASSPAPRETQYF TGTGCCAGCAGCCCGGCCCCGAGGGAGACCCAGTACTTC
NA TRBD2 16 TRBJ2-1 TRBV27 CASSAPGTSGYNEQFF TGTGCCAGCAGTGCCCCCGGGACTAGCGGGTACAATGAGCAGTTCTTC
NA NA 15 TRBJ1-2 TRBV10-1 CASSEGRGGNDGYTF TGCGCCAGCAGTGAGGGCAGGGGAGGGAATGATGGCTACACCTTC
NA TRBD2 17 TRBJ2-3 TRBV19 CASTTKGRLAGPDTQYF TGTGCCAGTACCACAAAGGGAAGACTAGCGGGTCCAGATACGCAGTATTTT
NA NA 15 TRBJ2-5 TRBV7-2 CASSLGGPERKTQYF TGTGCCAGCAGCTTAGGGGGGCCGGAAAGAAAGACCCAGTACTTC
NA NA 13 TRBJ2-1 TRBV9 CASGRGSDNEQFF TGTGCCAGCGGTAGAGGGTCCGACAATGAGCAGTTCTTC
NA TRBD1 17 TRBJ2-7 TRBV27 CASSFKPPLTGAYEQYF TGTGCCAGCAGTTTTAAACCCCCCTTGACAGGGGCCTACGAGCAGTACTTC
few TRBD2 16 TRBJ2-1 TRBV19 CASSPSGRVSYNEQFF TGTGCCAGTAGTCCCAGCGGGAGGGTCTCCTACAATGAGCAGTTCTTC